This T cell receptor (beta chain) emerged from a study of blood T cell repertoires in COVID-19. Study-level information: The United States, Italy and Spain were the sources of the acute and convalescent COVID-19 samples.

TCRdb's copy holds only in-frame clones and misses some; the assay was immunoSEQ multiplex PCR. The sample yields about 250,000 clones, around 86% seen once. CDR3 size: 14 residues. CDR1 and CDR2 (germline): SGDLS, YYNGEE. V lost 3 bases, J lost 6 bases, and 15 bases lay in between. The clonotype was recovered from an older woman who had recovered from COVID-19. The rearrangement links TRBV9 to TRBJ2-5; possibly TRBD2 for D (6 bases). The sequenced sample consisted of peripheral blood. The DNA for the CDR3 is TGTGCCAGCAGCGGCGGCCTGGAGGGGAAGACCCAGTACTTC. This sequence encodes CASSGGLEGKTQYF.